This T cell receptor (beta chain) was sequenced for a study of blood T cells in healthy people across ages. Alongside a J-beta primer mix, a sample-barcoded 5' primer served in a second PCR lasting roughly 7 to 11 cycles. TCRdb reprocessed the 5' RACE reads via MiXCR and lists one record per CDR3 protein. This table holds 650,000 to 700,000 distinct CDR3 sequences, approximately 31% found once. Looked up from germline, CDR1 is SGHTA and CDR2 is FQGNSA. Trimming cost V 5 bases and J 7 bases; bases outside gene matches: 4. The CDR3 has 14 residues. This clonotype has ten or more counts. The sequence derives from a woman at least 80 years old in good health. The chain employs TRBV7-2 and TRBJ2-1; 11 bases match TRBD1. The specimen sequenced was blood. The CDR3 bases are TGTGCCAGCAGCCACGGGACAGGGGGGAATGAGCAGTTCTTC. Amino acid sequence: CASSHGTGGNEQFF.